This T cell receptor (beta chain) was retrieved from a study of T cells in Graves' hyperthyroidism and ophthalmopathy. Researchers took RNA transcripts and amplified the TCR beta CDR3 regions from them. HTBI primers were used for first-round RT-PCR of the TCR CDR3. TCRdb independently ran MiXCR on the multiplex PCR reads; one entry per CDR3 protein. The sample contains 490,000 or so distinct CDR3 sequences, 15% to 20% of which appear only once. This clonotype was seen more than once but under ten times. V gave up 3 bases and J gave up 4 bases, with 12 bases separating them. The CDR3 totals 14 residues. Germline V gene sequence: CDR1 ENHRY, CDR2 SYGVKD.

This sequence was found in a woman aged 25 to 39 with Graves' ophthalmopathy. Sequencing input: blood. The chain is built from TRBV10-3 and TRBJ2-5; D is undetermined. DNA of the CDR3: TGTGCCATCAGTGAACACAAGGATGGAGAGACCCAGTACTTC. This encodes CAISEHKDGETQYF.